What follows describes a single T cell receptor beta chain. Sequencing was performed with immunoSEQ multiplex PCR; in TCRdb, only in-frame clones are kept and a portion is missing. The sample gives approximately 2,300,000 clones, about nine tenths of which show up once; around 0.35% is in the top ten. The data are from a study of shared clonotypes between healthy human individuals. Study-wide background: Three plates were used per donor for CD4 naive, three for CD4 memory, two for CD8 naive and one for CD8 memory.

Germline V gene lookup returns CDR1 SGHRS and CDR2 YFSETQ. V was cut by 4 bases and J by 0 bases, with 11 bases left in between. The CDR3 spans 15 residues. The sequence derives from a young man in good health. Some clones in this sample may be carry-over from other donors' samples. The V gene is TRBV5-1, the J gene TRBJ1-3; maybe TRBD1 (6 bases). Sequencing was performed on naive CD4+ T cells from PBMCs. This sample's subset: CD45RA+ positively selected. Here the CDR3 reads CASSIGGVSGNTIYF. CDR3 DNA sequence: TGCGCCAGCAGCATAGGGGGAGTCTCTGGAAACACCATATATTTT. Together with reference TRBV5-1 and TRBJ1-3, the CDR3 gives the full variable domain: KAGVTQTPRYLIKTRGQQVTLSCSPISGHRSVSWYQQTPGQGLQFLFEYFSETQRNKGNFPGRFSGRQFSNSRSEMNVSTLELGDSALYLCASSIGGVSGNTIYFGEGSWLTVV.